This T cell receptor beta chain stems from a study of T cells in Graves' hyperthyroidism and ophthalmopathy. J gave up 5 bases and V 1 base, and 3 bases lay outside the gene matches. Per the germline V gene, CDR1 is LGHDT and CDR2 is YNNKEL (reference sequence). This CDR3 region has 16 residues. This clonotype appeared many times. TCR beta CDR3 regions were amplified from RNA transcripts. An initial round of RT-PCR targeting the TCR CDR3 relied on the HTBI primer set. TCRdb recomputed calls from the multiplex PCR reads with MiXCR, one row per CDR3 protein. The table lists a few hundred thousand distinct CDR3 sequences, about 15% of them singletons.

The sequence was obtained from a woman aged 25 to 39 with Graves' hyperthyroidism. This rearrangement joins TRBV3-1 to TRBJ2-3, with 13 positions matching TRBD2. The sample comprised blood. The CDR3 here is CASSQGLAGGLDTQYF. CDR3 DNA: TGTGCCAGCAGCCAAGGACTAGCGGGAGGTTTAGATACGCAGTATTTT.